The 7 T cell receptor beta chains below were found in one sample sequenced in a study of cytomegalovirus exposure and HLA in healthy donors. Libraries were prepared by immunoSEQ multiplex PCR; TCRdb keeps only in-frame clonotypes and omits some of them. The table records about 130,000 clones, roughly 89% of them present only once. Sequencing input: PBMCs. These receptors came from a woman under 30 in good health and CMV-seropositive.

This rearrangement joins TRBV19 to TRBJ2-7; D is undetermined. V was shortened by 5 bases and J by 7 bases, with 12 bases between the two germline ends. CDR1 and CDR2 from the germline V gene are LNHDA and SQIVND (reference sequence). The CDR3 consists of 12 residues. CDR3 DNA sequence: TGTGCCAGTAGTGCGGCCCATGGAGAGCAGTACTTC. Translating gives CASSAAHGEQYF.

Turning to this clone: The germline gene is not matched at one end of the junction; a read error may be the cause. The gene calls are TRBV5-1 and TRBJ1-4; D gene uncertain. This CDR3 spans 14 amino acids. Germline CDR1 SGHRS, CDR2 YFSETQ. CDR3 residues: CASSSDSSGPPANF. Here the CDR3 DNA reads TGCGCCAGCAGCTCGGACTCATCAGGTCCCCCGGCGAACTTT.

The gene calls are TRBV2 and TRBJ1-5, with a possible D match to TRBD1 (6 bases). Trimming took off 6 bases at V and 5 bases at J, with 14 bases between the two ends. CDR1 and CDR2 from the germline V gene are SNHLY and FYNNEI. The CDR3 has 14 residues. CDR3 DNA sequence: TGTGCCAGCAGCCACAACAGGGCCGATCAGCCCCAGCATTTT. This translates into CASSHNRADQPQHF.

V usage is TRBV6-5 and J usage is TRBJ2-7; possible D gene TRBD2, 7 bases. The CDR3 has 16 amino acids. CDR1 is MNHEY and CDR2 is SVGAGI in the germline V gene. Trimming stripped 0 bases from V and 5 bases from J, with 17 bases between. CDR3 protein: CASSYSIGGRVNEQYF. The CDR3 DNA sequence: TGTGCCAGCAGTTACTCGATCGGGGGGCGGGTTAACGAGCAGTACTTC.

The chain carries TRBV6-5 and TRBJ2-7; D remains ambiguous. The CDR3 length is 14 residues. The V end was cut by 0 bases, the J end by 6 bases, with 12 bases between. Germline V gene sequence: CDR1 MNHEY, CDR2 SVGAGI. CDR3 DNA: TGTGCCAGCAGTTACTCGACTTCCTCTCTCGAGCAGTACTTC. This sequence encodes CASSYSTSSLEQYF.

V and J are TRBV7-2 and TRBJ2-7, with D perhaps matching TRBD1 (5 bases). The CDR3 length is 15 residues. V was cut by 2 bases and J by 2 bases, with 13 bases left in between. Germline CDR1 is SGHTA and CDR2 is FQGNSA. CDR3 protein: CASSLQGVETYEQYF. CDR3 DNA sequence: TGTGCCAGCAGCTTACAAGGGGTAGAGACCTACGAGCAGTACTTC.

This clone turned up a few times. The chain couples TRBV27 to TRBJ1-2; TRBD1 might be the D (6 bases). The CDR3 is 14 amino acids. Germline V gene data show CDR1 as MNHEY and CDR2 as SMNVEV (reference sequence). The germline V and J ends were trimmed by 3 bases and 2 bases, with 10 bases remaining between them. CDR3 in amino acids: CASSFITGNYGYTF. The CDR3, as DNA: TGTGCCAGCAGTTTTATTACAGGGAACTATGGCTACACCTTC.